Below, one T cell receptor beta chain is given with its context. Assay used: immunoSEQ multiplex PCR; TCRdb lists only in-frame clones, some missing. The sample shows roughly 160,000 clones, around 94% of them seen only once. The data were obtained in a study of control samples from healthy donors and cancer patients. With V trimmed by 2 bases and J by 6 bases, 8 bases remained unmatched. The germline CDR1 and CDR2 sequences are MNHEY and SVGEGT. This CDR3 is 15 amino acids long. The sequencing sample was made of PBMCs. The chain employs TRBV6-2 or TRBV6-3 and TRBJ2-7, with 9 bases aligning to TRBD1. The TCR comes from a man between 60 and 75 years old with colorectal cancer. The CDR3 DNA sequence: TGTGCCAGCAGTTACCGAGAGCCGGGACAGGGCGAGCAGTACTTC. This encodes CASSYREPGQGEQYF.